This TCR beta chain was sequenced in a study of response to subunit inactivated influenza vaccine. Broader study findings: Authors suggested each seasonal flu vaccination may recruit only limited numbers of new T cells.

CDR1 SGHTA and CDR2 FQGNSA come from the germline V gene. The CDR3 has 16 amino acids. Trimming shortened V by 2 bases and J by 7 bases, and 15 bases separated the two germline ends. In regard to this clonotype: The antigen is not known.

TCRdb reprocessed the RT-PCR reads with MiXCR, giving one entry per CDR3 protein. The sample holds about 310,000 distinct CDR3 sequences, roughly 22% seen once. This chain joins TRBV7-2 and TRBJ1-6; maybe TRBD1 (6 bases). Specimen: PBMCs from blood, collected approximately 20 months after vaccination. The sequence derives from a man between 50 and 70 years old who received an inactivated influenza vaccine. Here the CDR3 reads CASSLLGGAGNSPLHF. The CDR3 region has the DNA TGTGCCAGCAGCTTATTGGGGGGGGCCGGCAATTCACCCCTCCACTTT.